This record concerns one T cell receptor (beta chain) sequence. Its matching antigen is unknown. This record belongs to a study of identifying expanded T cells in peripheral blood. General observations from the study: Variance in clone template counts between approximately two-week samples significantly increased with total template count across all healthy donors. About 1.2 clones differed between technical replicates, versus around 15 and 19 over time.

Data came from immunoSEQ multiplex PCR; TCRdb stores just in-frame clones and leaves some out. The sample contains under 100,000 clones, roughly 81% of which appear only once. Sequenced sample: blood. This receptor was obtained from a person between 18 and 75 years old in good health.

The CDR3 DNA reads TGCGCCAGCAGCTTGGCAACGGTCCACGGGGGGCAAGAGACCCAGTACTTC. It specifies CASSLATVHGGQETQYF. The gene calls are TRBV5-1 and TRBJ2-5; 7 positions agree with TRBD2. The trim removed 0 bases at V and 2 bases at J, leaving 10 bases unmatched. This CDR3 is 17 amino acids long. The germline V gene encodes CDR1 SGHRS and CDR2 YFSETQ.